This T cell receptor beta chain is drawn from a study of PD-L1 blockade in urothelial cancer. Repertoires were generated with immunoSEQ multiplex PCR, while TCRdb's copy carries only in-frame clones and drops some. Among tens of thousands of clones listed, about 85% were seen once. CDR1 is SGHTA and CDR2 is FQGNSA in the germline V gene. V lost 0 bases and J lost 3, with 15 bases in between. This CDR3 region has 17 residues. The sample's time point: peripheral blood 6 weeks after treatment start. This TCR came from a man aged 45 to 65 with urothelial cancer. The chain links TRBV7-2 to TRBJ2-1; possibly TRBD1 for D (6 bases). This specimen consisted of PBMCs, obtained around atezolizumab (anti-PD-L1) treatment. The CDR3 sequence: CASSLAPGDTSYNEQFF. CDR3 bases: TGTGCCAGCAGCTTAGCGCCAGGGGATACCAGCTACAATGAGCAGTTCTTC.